What follows are 7 T cell receptor beta chains derived from one specimen sequenced in a study of blood T cell repertoires in COVID-19. Profiled with immunoSEQ multiplex PCR; TCRdb holds only in-frame clones, not every one. This sample yields roughly 180,000 clones, of which around 81% are seen a single time; 11% belongs to the top ten. Sequencing was carried out using peripheral blood. These receptors all come from a woman in her thirties or forties with COVID-19, enrolled during active disease.

The chain employs TRBV5-5 and TRBJ2-7; tentatively, D is TRBD2 (6 bases). Trimming took 0 bases from V and 5 from J, leaving 18 bases between them. The CDR3 length is 16 residues. The germline gives CDR1 SGHKS, CDR2 YYEKEE (reference sequence). The CDR3 DNA reads as TGTGCCAGCAGCTTGGCCCCGACTAGACTCGACAACGAGCAGTACTTC. It translates to CASSLAPTRLDNEQYF.

There are a few counts of this clone. The rearrangement links TRBV30 to TRBJ2-2; D gene unclear. Trimming left V 0 bases short and J 7 bases short, with 9 bases between. Germline loops: CDR1 GTSNPN, CDR2 SVGIG (reference sequence). The length of the CDR3 is 13 residues. Written as DNA, the CDR3 is TGTGCCTGGAGTGTACAAATCATCGGGGAGCTGTTTTTT. Its translation: CAWSVQIIGELFF.

The rearrangement links TRBV11-2 to TRBJ2-5, with D possibly TRBD2 on 6 matching bases. The CDR3 has 14 residues. Germline values: CDR1 SGHAT, CDR2 FQNNGV. V dropped 4 bases and J dropped 1 base, with 10 bases sitting between them. In DNA form, the CDR3 reads TGTGCCAGCAGCTCGGTGGGAGGCCAAGAGACCCAGTACTTC. Protein: CASSSVGGQETQYF.

V and J are TRBV19 and TRBJ1-5; D not certain. CDR1 and CDR2 (germline): LNHDA, SQIVND (reference sequence). The CDR3 has 16 amino acids. Trimming stripped 5 bases from V and 3 bases from J, with 17 bases between. The CDR3 here is CASSVARTGNNQPQHF. CDR3 in DNA: TGTGCCAGTAGTGTCGCTCGGACGGGGAACAATCAGCCCCAGCATTTT.

This clone showed up just once. V is TRBV4-1 and J is TRBJ1-1; no reliable D call. Germline assignment: CDR1 MGHRA and CDR2 YSYEKL. CDR3 length: 14 residues. Between the trimmed V and J ends, which lost 0 bases and 1 base, there was a span of 6 bases. CDR3 in amino acids: CASSQDAGNTEAFF. The CDR3 DNA sequence: TGCGCCAGCAGCCAAGATGCCGGGAACACTGAAGCTTTCTTT.

The chain combines TRBV5-4 with TRBJ1-1; 9 nucleotides align to TRBD1. Germline-derived CDR1 and CDR2 are SGHNT and YYREEE (reference sequence). V lost 3 bases to trimming and J lost 14 bases; unmatched junction nucleotides: 14. The CDR3 runs 14 residues. The DNA for the CDR3 is TGTGCCAGCAGCTCGTCAGGGACAGGGCGGGTAATGTTCTTT. Translation: CASSSSGTGRVMFF.

The chain combines TRBV5-6 with TRBJ1-4; TRBD1 is a possible D gene (6 bases). Trimming stripped 1 base from V and 7 bases from J, with 17 bases between. The CDR3 contains 16 residues. Germline assignment: CDR1 SGHDT and CDR2 YYEEEE. CDR3 loop: CASSLTGLRSGEKLFF. The CDR3 region has the DNA TGTGCCAGCAGCTTGACAGGGTTGAGGAGCGGTGAAAAACTGTTTTTT.